The 10 T cell receptor beta chains in this list originate from one sample, sequenced in a study of blood T cell repertoires in COVID-19. Sequenced by immunoSEQ multiplex PCR; TCRdb stores in-frame clones only, minus some. The sample contains fewer than 150,000 clones, around 77% of which appear only once. What was sequenced was peripheral blood. These receptors were collected from a human donor in a cohort sampled during active COVID-19.

Worth noting for this clone: Distinct nucleotide sequences in the sample also encode this CDR3. The chain employs TRBV12-3 or TRBV12-4 and TRBJ2-7; D is ambiguous. V was shortened by 2 bases and J by 2 bases, with 4 bases between the two germline ends. CDR3 length: 12 residues. CDR3 coding DNA: TGTGCCAGCAGTTTACTAGCCTACGAGCAGTACTTC. Residues: CASSLLAYEQYF.

Concerning this clone itself: At one end the junction does not follow the germline gene, possibly because of a read error. The chain uses TRBV6-1 and TRBJ2-2, with 7 bases identical to TRBD1. The CDR3 runs 14 residues. The germline V gene encodes CDR1 MNHNS and CDR2 SASEGT. This CDR3 reads CASTETGVAGELFF. The CDR3 region has the DNA TGTGCCAGCACTGAAACAGGGGTAGCCGGGGAGCTGTTTTTT.

J is TRBJ1-5 and V is TRBV6-5; no definite D call. This CDR3 is built from 13 residues. From germline, CDR1 is MNHEY and CDR2 SVGAGI. Trimming removed 8 bases from V and 2 bases from J, with 10 bases in between. CDR3 nucleotides: TGTGCCAGCGGAGAGATTGGCAATCAGCCCCAGCATTTT. Its translation: CASGEIGNQPQHF.

The V and J genes are TRBV4-1 and TRBJ2-2; TRBD1 matches 9 bases. Germline V gene lookup returns CDR1 MGHRA and CDR2 YSYEKL. The CDR3 is made up of 17 amino acids. Germline trimming cut 1 base from V and 2 bases from J; bases unmatched to any gene: 5. DNA for the CDR3: TGCGCCAGCAGCCAAGGTCCGGGACAGGGAAACACCGGGGAGCTGTTTTTT. Amino acid sequence: CASSQGPGQGNTGELFF.

This rearrangement joins TRBV19 to TRBJ2-2, with 7 bases matching TRBD1. Germline CDR1 is LNHDA and CDR2 is SQIVND (reference sequence). The V segment lost 7 bases and the J segment 3 bases; nucleotides outside the gene matches: 5. This CDR3 has 14 residues. CDR3 sequence (DNA): TGTGCCAGTACCAGTCAGGGGGACACCGGGGAGCTGTTTTTT. This sequence encodes CASTSQGDTGELFF.

This chain links TRBV2 with TRBJ2-3, with TRBD1 matching over 11 bases. Germline CDR1 reads SNHLY; CDR2 reads FYNNEI. The CDR3 covers 15 residues. The J segment lost 4 bases and the V segment lost 6 bases, leaving 6 bases of the junction unmatched. The CDR3 sequence is CASRGDRGFSDTQYF. The DNA for the CDR3 is TGTGCCAGCAGGGGGGACAGGGGGTTTTCAGATACGCAGTATTTT.

The J gene is TRBJ2-5, the V gene TRBV19; TRBD1 matches 8 bases. J gave up 4 bases and V 3 bases, and 1 base lay outside the gene matches. The CDR3 has 13 amino acids. Germline CDR1 is LNHDA and CDR2 is SQIVND (reference sequence). The CDR3 is CASSMQGAETQYF. CDR3 nucleotide sequence: TGTGCCAGTAGTATGCAGGGGGCAGAGACCCAGTACTTC.

A remark on this clone: This sample also contains other DNA sequences that code for the same CDR3. V is TRBV2 and J is TRBJ2-1, with D maybe TRBD1 (6 bases). Deletions cut 6 bases from V and 4 bases from J, with 10 bases between. The CDR3 sequence is 13 residues long. CDR1 SNHLY and CDR2 FYNNEI come from the germline V gene. The CDR3 DNA reads TGTGCCAGCAGCGGACAGTCTTACAATGAGCAGTTCTTC. This encodes CASSGQSYNEQFF.

This clone was seen only once. This sequence joins TRBV2 and TRBJ1-6, with D tentatively TRBD1 (5 bases). Trimming took 3 bases from V and 2 from J, leaving 8 bases between them. The CDR3 contains 15 residues. The germline V gene encodes CDR1 SNHLY and CDR2 FYNNEI. CDR3 region: CASSDGRAYNSPLHF. The CDR3 region has the DNA TGTGCCAGCAGTGACGGCAGGGCCTATAATTCACCCCTCCACTTT.

The rearrangement uses TRBV10-3 and TRBJ1-1; D is perhaps TRBD1 (5 bases). The CDR3 is 13 residues long. V lost 6 bases and J 5 bases, leaving 13 bases between the germline ends. CDR1 and CDR2 from the germline V gene are ENHRY and SYGVKD. DNA for the CDR3: TGTGCCATCAGCCCGACGGGGGGTACTGAAGCTTTCTTT. Protein: CAISPTGGTEAFF.